This TCR beta chain comes out of a study of control samples from healthy donors and cancer patients. Generated by immunoSEQ multiplex PCR, the TCRdb table keeps only in-frame clones and is missing some. The table has 120,000 or so clones, almost 95% seen once; the top ten hold just under 0.6%. This clonotype was sampled from a man older than 75 with head and neck cancer. The source material was PBMCs.

The CDR3 here is CASSYWGGGEDEQYF. As DNA, the CDR3 is TGTGCCAGCAGTTACTGGGGGGGAGGAGAGGACGAGCAGTACTTC. The chain links TRBV6-5 to TRBJ2-7, with 7 nucleotides matching TRBD2. Losses at the gene ends were 1 base for V and 5 bases for J; bases not matched to a gene: 8. Germline assignment: CDR1 MNHEY and CDR2 SVGAGI. CDR3 size: 15 residues.